The T cell receptor (beta chain) under discussion was sequenced for a study of blood T cells in healthy people across ages. The sample holds a few counts of this clonotype. The CDR3 is made up of 14 amino acids. The germline V and J ends were trimmed by 3 bases and 8 bases, with 17 bases remaining between them. Looked up from germline, CDR1 is SGDLS and CDR2 is YYNGEE. A sample-barcoded 5' primer and a J-beta primer mix were used in a second PCR of roughly 7 to 11 cycles. TCRdb analysed the 5' RACE reads with MiXCR anew, one entry per CDR3 protein. The sample lists about 780,000 distinct CDR3 sequences; more than 35% were seen once.

The chain joins TRBV9 to TRBJ1-2, with TRBD1 as a possible D gene (5 bases). The sequenced sample was blood. This TCR was sampled from a man aged 80 or over in good health. The CDR3 reads CASSGRDGFSGYTF. The CDR3 DNA reads TGTGCCAGCAGCGGCCGGGACGGATTTTCAGGCTACACCTTC. Using reference TRBV9 and TRBJ1-2 for the parts outside the CDR3, the full variable domain is DSGVTQTPKHLITATGQRVTLRCSPRSGDLSVYWYQQSLDQGLQFLIQYYNGEERAKGNILERFSAQQFPDLHSELNLSSLELGDSALYFCASSGRDGFSGYTFGSGTRLTVV.